The clone carrying this T cell receptor (beta chain) was seen a handful of times. What it binds is not known. These data come from a study of T cell repertoires in cytomegalovirus infection. Study at large: Used in the study were CMV epitopes, some recently identified and HLA-C-restricted, others well-studied and HLA-B-restricted. Indicated by public TCR beta signatures were CMV infection and matching HLA type.

V was shortened by 7 bases and J by 5 bases, with 14 bases between the two germline ends. The CDR3 consists of 13 residues. Germline lookup yields CDR1 MNHEY and CDR2 SVGEGT. TCRdb re-analysed the reads in MiXCR, keeping a single row per CDR3 protein. The repertoire holds 25,000 to 35,000 distinct CDR3 sequences, 15% to 20% seen once, with around 80% in the top ten. The study's findings and limits: The ex vivo response was dominated by HLA-C-restricted CMV-specific TCR beta clonotypes. Cumulative frequency of public TCR beta families picked out carriers of CMV plus the relevant HLA.

This chain joins TRBV6-2 or TRBV6-3 and TRBJ1-1; D not resolved. This sequence originates from a human donor in good health (CMV status not recorded). Some clones in this sample may be carry-over from other donors' samples. The sequenced sample was CD8+ T cells from cultured PBMCs, obtained from culture after CMV antigen stimulation. This CDR3 is CASISLSFTEAFF. The CDR3 nucleotides read TGTGCCAGCATATCCCTATCGTTTACTGAAGCTTTCTTT.